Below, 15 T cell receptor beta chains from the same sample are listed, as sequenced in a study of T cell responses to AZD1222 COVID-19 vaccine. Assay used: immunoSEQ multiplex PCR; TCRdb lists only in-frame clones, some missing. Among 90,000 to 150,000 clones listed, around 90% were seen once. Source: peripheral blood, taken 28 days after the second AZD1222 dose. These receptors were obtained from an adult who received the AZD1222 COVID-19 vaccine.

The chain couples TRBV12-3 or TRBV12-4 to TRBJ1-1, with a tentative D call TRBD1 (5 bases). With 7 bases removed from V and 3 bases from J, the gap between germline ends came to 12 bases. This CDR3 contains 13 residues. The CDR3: CASTTLGDTEAFF. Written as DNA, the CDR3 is TGTGCCAGCACCACCCTGGGGGACACTGAAGCTTTCTTT.

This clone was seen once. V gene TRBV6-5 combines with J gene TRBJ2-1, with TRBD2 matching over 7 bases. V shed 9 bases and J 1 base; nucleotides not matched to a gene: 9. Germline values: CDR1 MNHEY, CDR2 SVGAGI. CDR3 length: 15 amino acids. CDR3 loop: CASGLRRGSYNEQFF. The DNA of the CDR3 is TGTGCCAGTGGCCTTCGGCGGGGGTCCTACAATGAGCAGTTCTTC.

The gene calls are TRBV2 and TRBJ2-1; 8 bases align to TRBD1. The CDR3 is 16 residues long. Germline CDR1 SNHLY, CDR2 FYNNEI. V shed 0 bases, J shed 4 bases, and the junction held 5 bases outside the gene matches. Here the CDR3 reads CASSEARRQGYNEQFF. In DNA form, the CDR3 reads TGTGCCAGCAGTGAAGCGCGGCGACAGGGGTACAATGAGCAGTTCTTC.

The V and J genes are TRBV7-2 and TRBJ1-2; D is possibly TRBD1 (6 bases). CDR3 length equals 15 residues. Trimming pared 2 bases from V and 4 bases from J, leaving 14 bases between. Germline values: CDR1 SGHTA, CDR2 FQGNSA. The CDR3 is CASSLSRQEAYGYTF. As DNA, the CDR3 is TGTGCCAGCAGCTTATCAAGACAGGAAGCCTATGGCTACACCTTC.

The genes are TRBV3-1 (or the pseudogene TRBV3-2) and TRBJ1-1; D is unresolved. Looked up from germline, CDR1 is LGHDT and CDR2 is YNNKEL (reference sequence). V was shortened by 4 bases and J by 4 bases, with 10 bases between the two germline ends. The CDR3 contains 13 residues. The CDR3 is CASSPLGFTEAFF. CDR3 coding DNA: TGTGCCAGCAGCCCTCTAGGCTTCACTGAAGCTTTCTTT.

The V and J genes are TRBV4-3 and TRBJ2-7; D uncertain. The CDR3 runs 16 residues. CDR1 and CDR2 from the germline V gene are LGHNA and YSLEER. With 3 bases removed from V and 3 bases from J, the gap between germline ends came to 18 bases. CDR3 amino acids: CASSHDVSGANYEQYF. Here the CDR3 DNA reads TGCGCCAGCAGCCACGACGTGTCCGGAGCCAACTACGAGCAGTACTTC.

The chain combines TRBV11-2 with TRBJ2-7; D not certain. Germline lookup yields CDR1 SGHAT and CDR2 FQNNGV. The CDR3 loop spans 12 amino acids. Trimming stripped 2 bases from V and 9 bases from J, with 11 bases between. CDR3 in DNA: TGTGCCAGCAGCTTAAAGCCCCCCTCGCAGTACTTC. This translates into CASSLKPPSQYF.

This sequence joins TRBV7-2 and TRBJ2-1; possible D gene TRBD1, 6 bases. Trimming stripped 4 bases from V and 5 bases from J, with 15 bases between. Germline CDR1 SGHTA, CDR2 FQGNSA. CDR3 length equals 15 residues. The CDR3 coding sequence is TGTGCCAGCAGCTCTACAGGGTCTTGGGACAATGAGCAGTTCTTC. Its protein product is CASSSTGSWDNEQFF.

The CDR3 DNA reads TGTGCCAGCTCACGCCCAGGGGGGCAGTCCTACGAGCAGTACTTC. This translates into CASSRPGGQSYEQYF. V is TRBV18 and J is TRBJ2-7, with D perhaps TRBD1 (7 bases). Trimming cost V 4 bases and J 1 base, with 14 bases left between them. In germline, CDR1 is KGHSH, CDR2 LQKENI. The CDR3 extends over 15 amino acids. Full variable domain (outside the CDR3, taken from reference TRBV18 and TRBJ2-7): NAGVMQNPRHLVRRRGQEARLRCSPMKGHSHVYWYRQLPEEGLKFMVYLQKENIIDESGMPKERFSAEFPKEGPSILRIQQVVRGDSAAYFCASSRPGGQSYEQYFGPGTRLTVT.

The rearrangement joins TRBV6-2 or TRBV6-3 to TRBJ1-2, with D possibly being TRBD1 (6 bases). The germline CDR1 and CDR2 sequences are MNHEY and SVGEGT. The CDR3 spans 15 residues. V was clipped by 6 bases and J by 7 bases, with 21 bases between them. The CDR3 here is CASSSGGGLSAGYTF. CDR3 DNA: TGTGCCAGCAGCTCCGGGGGGGGGCTATCGGCTGGCTACACCTTC.

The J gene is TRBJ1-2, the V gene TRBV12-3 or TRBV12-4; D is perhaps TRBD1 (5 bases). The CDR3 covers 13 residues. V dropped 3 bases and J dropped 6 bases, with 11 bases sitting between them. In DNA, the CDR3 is TGTGCCAGCAGTTTGACAGACTGGGATGGCTACACCTTC. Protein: CASSLTDWDGYTF.

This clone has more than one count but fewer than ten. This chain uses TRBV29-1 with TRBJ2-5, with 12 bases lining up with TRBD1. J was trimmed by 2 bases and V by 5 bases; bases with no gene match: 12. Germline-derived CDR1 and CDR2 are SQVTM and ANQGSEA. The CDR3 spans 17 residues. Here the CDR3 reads CSVIRDRGREGQETQYF. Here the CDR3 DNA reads TGCAGCGTTATCCGGGACAGGGGGCGCGAGGGACAAGAGACCCAGTACTTC.

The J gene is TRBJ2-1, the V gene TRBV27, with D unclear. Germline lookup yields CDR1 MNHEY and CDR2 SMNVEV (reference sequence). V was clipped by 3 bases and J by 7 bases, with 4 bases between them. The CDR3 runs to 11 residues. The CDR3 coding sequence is TGTGCCAGCAGTTTGAGAAATGAGCAGTTCTTC. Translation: CASSLRNEQFF.

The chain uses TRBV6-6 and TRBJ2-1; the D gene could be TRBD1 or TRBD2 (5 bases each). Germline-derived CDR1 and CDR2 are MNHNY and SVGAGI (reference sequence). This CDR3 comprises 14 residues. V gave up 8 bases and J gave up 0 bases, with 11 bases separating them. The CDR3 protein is CASGVGGSYNEQFF. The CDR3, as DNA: TGTGCCAGCGGGGTTGGGGGCTCCTACAATGAGCAGTTCTTC.

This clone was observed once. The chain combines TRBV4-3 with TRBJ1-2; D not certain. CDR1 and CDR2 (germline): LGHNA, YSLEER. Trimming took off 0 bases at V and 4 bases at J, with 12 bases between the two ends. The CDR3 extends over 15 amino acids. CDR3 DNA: TGCGCCAGCAGCCAAGATCCCCGGACCCTCTATGGCTACACCTTC. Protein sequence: CASSQDPRTLYGYTF.